This T cell receptor (beta chain) was captured by sequencing in a study of Graves' ophthalmopathy and Graves' hyperthyroidism. RNA transcripts were the template, and TCR beta CDR3 regions were amplified from them. The workflow started with a first-round RT-PCR run with HTBI primers and then moved on to a second-round multiplex PCR. TCRdb re-called the multiplex PCR reads with MiXCR, one entry per CDR3 protein. The sample yields hundreds of thousands of distinct CDR3 sequences, 20% to 25% seen once. Over 18 months of follow-up, stable hyperthyroidism required that no ophthalmopathy appear. This clonotype turned up a few times. Antigen unknown. Study outcomes and limitations: Most thyroid clonotypes expanded beyond 0.001 frequency were also found in blood. Discriminating ophthalmopathy from stable hyperthyroidism, a 13-signature model attained a sensitivity of under 90% and a specificity of about 81%.

Germline loops: CDR1 SGHRS, CDR2 YFSETQ. CDR3 size: 15 residues. The J segment lost 1 base and the V segment lost 4 bases, leaving 8 bases of the junction unmatched. The rearrangement uses TRBV5-1 and TRBJ2-7; 7 nucleotides line up with TRBD2. Sequencing was done on a sample of peripheral blood. The sequence was collected from a woman between 18 and 30 years old with stable Graves' hyperthyroidism. This CDR3 reads CASSPPSGLSYEQYF. The CDR3 DNA sequence: TGCGCCAGCAGCCCTCCTAGCGGTCTTTCCTACGAGCAGTACTTC.